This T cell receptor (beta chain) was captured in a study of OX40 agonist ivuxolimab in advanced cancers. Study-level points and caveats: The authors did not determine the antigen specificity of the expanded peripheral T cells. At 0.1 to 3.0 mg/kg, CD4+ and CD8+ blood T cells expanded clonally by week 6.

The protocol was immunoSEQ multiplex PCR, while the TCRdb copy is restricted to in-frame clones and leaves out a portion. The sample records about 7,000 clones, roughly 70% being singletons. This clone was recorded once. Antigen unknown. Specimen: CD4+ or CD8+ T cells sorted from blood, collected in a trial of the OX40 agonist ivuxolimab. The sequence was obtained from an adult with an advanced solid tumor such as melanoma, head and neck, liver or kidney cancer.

The chain's CDR3 is CASSLSSFGPQHF. The CDR3 DNA reads TGTGCCAGCAGTTTATCAAGCTTCGGTCCCCAGCATTTT. V and J are TRBV27 and TRBJ1-5; no reliable D call. The V gene lost 0 bases and the J gene lost 10 bases, with 10 bases spanning the gap. The germline CDR1 and CDR2 sequences are MNHEY and SMNVEV (reference sequence). The CDR3 is 13 residues long.